This TCR beta chain was captured in a study of cytomegalovirus exposure and HLA in healthy donors. Both 60 Vbeta primers and 13 Jbeta primers went into the PCR. Sequencing used immunoSEQ multiplex PCR; TCRdb keeps in-frame clones, though not all of them. The sample contains some 160,000 clones, roughly 84% of which appear only once. There are 17 residues in the CDR3. The germline CDR1 and CDR2 sequences are SGDLS and YYNGEE. The V and J ends lost 2 bases and 2 bases, in that order; junction bases with no gene match: 9. This chain uses TRBV9 with TRBJ2-1, with TRBD2 matching 8 bases. Sequencing was performed on PBMCs. This clonotype originated in a boy aged 2 to 10 in good health and CMV-seronegative. CDR3 in DNA: TGTGCCAGCAGCGTGCTCCATAGCGGGACTACCTACAATGAGCAGTTCTTC. Protein sequence: CASSVLHSGTTYNEQFF.